This T cell receptor (beta chain) was observed in a study of TIL therapy for anti-PD-1-resistant metastatic lung cancer. Overall study context: Tumors had a median PD-L1 proportion score of 6%.

The time point here: pre-treatment sample, taken before nivolumab and TIL therapy. Pleural nodules or supraclavicular lymph nodes made up most of the excised metastases sampled. Stage 4 NSCLC adults joined between late 2017 and January 2020. Worth noting for this clone: Its antigen is not known.

Study-level findings and limits: Many TIL product clones were absent from baseline tumor, suggesting clonal contraction.

Sequencing used immunoSEQ v3. Libraries were prepared by immunoSEQ multiplex PCR; TCRdb keeps only in-frame clonotypes and omits some of them. In the table there are around 100,000 clones, just over 65% of which are singletons. This TCR derives from a person between 25 and 80 years old with non-small cell lung cancer. The sample here was tumor tissue, taken at baseline.

DNA for the CDR3: TGTGCCAGTAGTAGGGGGCGAGTCTCTGGAAACACCATATATTTT. It is translated as CASSRGRVSGNTIYF. The chain carries TRBV19 and TRBJ1-3; a weak D match, TRBD1 (6 bases). The CDR3 runs 15 residues. CDR1 is LNHDA, CDR2 SQIVND, per germline (reference sequence). Trimming took off 4 bases at V and 0 bases at J, with 10 bases between the two ends.